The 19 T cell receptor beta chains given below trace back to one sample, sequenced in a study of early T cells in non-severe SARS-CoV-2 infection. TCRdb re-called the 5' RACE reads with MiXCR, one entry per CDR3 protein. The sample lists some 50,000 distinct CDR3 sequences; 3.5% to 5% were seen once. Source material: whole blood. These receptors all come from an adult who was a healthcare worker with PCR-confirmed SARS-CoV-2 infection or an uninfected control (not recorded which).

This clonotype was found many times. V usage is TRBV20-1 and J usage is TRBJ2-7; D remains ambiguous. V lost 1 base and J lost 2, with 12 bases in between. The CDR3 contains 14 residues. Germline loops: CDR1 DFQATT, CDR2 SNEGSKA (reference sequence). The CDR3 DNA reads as TGCAGTGCTAGAGCTGTAGTTGGGACCTACGAGCAGTACTTC. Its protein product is CSARAVVGTYEQYF.

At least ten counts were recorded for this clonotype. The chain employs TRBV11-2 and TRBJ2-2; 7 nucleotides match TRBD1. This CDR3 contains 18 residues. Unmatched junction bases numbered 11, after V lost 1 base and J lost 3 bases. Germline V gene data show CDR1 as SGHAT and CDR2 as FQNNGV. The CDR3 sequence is CASSLGPRGQEDTGELFF. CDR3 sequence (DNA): TGTGCCAGCAGCTTAGGACCAAGGGGGCAGGAGGACACCGGGGAGCTGTTTTTT.

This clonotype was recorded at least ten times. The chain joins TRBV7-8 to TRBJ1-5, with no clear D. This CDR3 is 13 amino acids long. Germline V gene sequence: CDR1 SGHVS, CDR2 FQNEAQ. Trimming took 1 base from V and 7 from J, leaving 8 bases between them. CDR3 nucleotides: TGTGCCAGCAGCTTAGTCCTTCTCCAGCCCCAGCATTTT. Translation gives CASSLVLLQPQHF.

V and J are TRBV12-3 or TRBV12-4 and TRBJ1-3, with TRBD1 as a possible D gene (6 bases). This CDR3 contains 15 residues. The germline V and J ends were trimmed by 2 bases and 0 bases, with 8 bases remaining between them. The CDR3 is CASSLTGSSGNTIYF. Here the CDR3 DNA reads TGTGCCAGCAGTTTAACAGGGAGCTCTGGAAACACCATATATTTT.

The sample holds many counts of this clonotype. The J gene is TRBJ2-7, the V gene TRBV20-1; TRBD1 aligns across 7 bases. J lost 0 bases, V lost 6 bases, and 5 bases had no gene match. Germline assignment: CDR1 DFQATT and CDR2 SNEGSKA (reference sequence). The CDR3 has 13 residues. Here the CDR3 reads CSAKGQSSYEQYF. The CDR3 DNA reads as TGCAGTGCCAAGGGACAGAGCTCCTACGAGCAGTACTTC.

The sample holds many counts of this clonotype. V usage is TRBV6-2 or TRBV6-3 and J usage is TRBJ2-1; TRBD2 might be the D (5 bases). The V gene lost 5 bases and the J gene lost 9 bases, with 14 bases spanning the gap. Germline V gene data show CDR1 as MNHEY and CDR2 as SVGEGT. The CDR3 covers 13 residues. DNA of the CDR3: TGTGCCAGCAGTCCGGGCCGAGGAGGTGAGCAGTTCTTC. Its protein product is CASSPGRGGEQFF.

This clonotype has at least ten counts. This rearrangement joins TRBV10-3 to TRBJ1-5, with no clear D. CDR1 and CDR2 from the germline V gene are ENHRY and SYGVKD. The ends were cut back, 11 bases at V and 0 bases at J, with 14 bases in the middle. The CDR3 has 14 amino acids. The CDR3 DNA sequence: TGTGCCGCAGCTCGCGAGTATAGCAATCAGCCCCAGCATTTT. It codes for CAAAREYSNQPQHF.

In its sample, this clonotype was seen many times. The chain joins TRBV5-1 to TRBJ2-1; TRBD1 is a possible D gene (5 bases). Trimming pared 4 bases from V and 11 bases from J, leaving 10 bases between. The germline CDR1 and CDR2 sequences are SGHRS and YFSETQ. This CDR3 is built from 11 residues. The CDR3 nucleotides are TGCGCCAGCAGCAGACTGGACAAGCAGTTCTTC. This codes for CASSRLDKQFF.

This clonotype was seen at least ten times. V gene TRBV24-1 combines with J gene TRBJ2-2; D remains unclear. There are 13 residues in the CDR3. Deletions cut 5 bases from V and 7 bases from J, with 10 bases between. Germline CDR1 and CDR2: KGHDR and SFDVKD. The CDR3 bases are TGTGCCACCAGTGCCGCCTTGATCGGGGAGCTGTTTTTT. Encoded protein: CATSAALIGELFF.

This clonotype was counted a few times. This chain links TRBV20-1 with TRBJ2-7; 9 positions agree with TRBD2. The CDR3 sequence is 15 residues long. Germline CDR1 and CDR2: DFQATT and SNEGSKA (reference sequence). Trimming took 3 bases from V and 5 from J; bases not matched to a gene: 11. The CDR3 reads CSARYPLAGFNEQYF. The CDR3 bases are TGCAGTGCTAGGTATCCTCTAGCGGGATTCAACGAGCAGTACTTC.

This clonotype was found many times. The CDR3 DNA reads as TGTGCCAGCAGTTTAAAACCAGGATCTGGAAACACCATATATTTT. It encodes CASSLKPGSGNTIYF. The chain uses TRBV27 and TRBJ1-3; no reliable D call. The germline V gene has CDR1 MNHEY and CDR2 SMNVEV (reference sequence). V lost 2 bases and J lost 1, with 9 bases in between. The CDR3 contains 15 residues.

The CDR3 here is CAWSGAGKYSYEQYF. The DNA for the CDR3 is TGTGCCTGGAGTGGAGCAGGGAAATACTCCTACGAGCAGTACTTC. V and J are TRBV30 and TRBJ2-7, with D perhaps TRBD1 (5 bases). The germline V gene has CDR1 GTSNPN and CDR2 SVGIG (reference sequence). Trimming pared 1 base from V and 0 bases from J, leaving 13 bases between. The CDR3 runs 15 residues.

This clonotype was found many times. The CDR3 is CASRGGLAGELAKNIQYF. CDR3 bases: TGTGCCAGCAGGGGGGGACTAGCGGGAGAGCTAGCCAAAAACATTCAGTACTTC. V and J are TRBV11-2 and TRBJ2-4; TRBD2 agrees at 14 bases. Germline-derived CDR1 and CDR2 are SGHAT and FQNNGV. CDR3 length equals 18 residues. V dropped 6 bases and J dropped 0; count of bases not matched to a gene: 7. The whole variable domain, filled in from reference TRBV11-2 and TRBJ2-4, reads EAGVAQSPRYKIIEKRQSVAFWCNPISGHATLYWYQQILGQGPKLLIQFQNNGVVDDSQLPKDRFSAERLKGVDSTLKIQPAKLEDSAVYLCASRGGLAGELAKNIQYFGAGTRLSVL.

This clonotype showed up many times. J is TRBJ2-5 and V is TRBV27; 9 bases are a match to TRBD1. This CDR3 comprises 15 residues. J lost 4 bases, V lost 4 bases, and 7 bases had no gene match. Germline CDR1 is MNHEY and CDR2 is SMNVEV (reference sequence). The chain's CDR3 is CASSSGQGSAETQYF. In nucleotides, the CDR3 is TGTGCCAGCAGTTCGGGACAGGGATCAGCAGAGACCCAGTACTTC.

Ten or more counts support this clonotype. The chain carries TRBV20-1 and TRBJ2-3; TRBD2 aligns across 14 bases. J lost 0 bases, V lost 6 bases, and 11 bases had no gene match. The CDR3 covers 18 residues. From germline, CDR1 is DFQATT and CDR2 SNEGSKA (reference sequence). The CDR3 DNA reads TGCAGTGCCGCGGGACTAGCGGGAGCGTTCACTAGCACAGATACGCAGTATTTT. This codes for CSAAGLAGAFTSTDTQYF.

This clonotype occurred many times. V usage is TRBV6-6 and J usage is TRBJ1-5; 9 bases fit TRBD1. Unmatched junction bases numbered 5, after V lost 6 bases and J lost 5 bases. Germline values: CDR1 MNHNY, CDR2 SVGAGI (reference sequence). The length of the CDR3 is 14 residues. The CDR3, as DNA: TGTGCCAGCAGCTTAACAGGGGGCGATCAGCCCCAGCATTTT. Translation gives CASSLTGGDQPQHF.

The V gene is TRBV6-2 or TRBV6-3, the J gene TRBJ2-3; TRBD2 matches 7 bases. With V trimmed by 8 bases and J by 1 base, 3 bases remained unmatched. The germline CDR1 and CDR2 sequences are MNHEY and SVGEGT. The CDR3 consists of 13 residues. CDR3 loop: CASASGGTDTQYF. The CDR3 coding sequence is TGTGCCAGCGCTAGCGGAGGCACAGATACGCAGTATTTT.

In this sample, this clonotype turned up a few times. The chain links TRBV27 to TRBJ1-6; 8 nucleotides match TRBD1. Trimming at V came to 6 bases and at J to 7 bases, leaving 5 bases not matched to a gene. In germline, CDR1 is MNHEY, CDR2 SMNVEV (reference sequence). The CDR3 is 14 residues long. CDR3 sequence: CASRTGDSNSPLHF. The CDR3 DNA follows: TGTGCCAGCAGGACAGGGGACTCAAATTCACCCCTCCACTTT.

CDR3 nucleotides: TGTGCCAGCAGCCCCCGACGGGACACTGAAGCTTTCTTT. Its translation is CASSPRRDTEAFF. The chain carries TRBV7-8 and TRBJ1-1; no clear D. The germline V gene encodes CDR1 SGHVS and CDR2 FQNEAQ. V lost 5 bases, J lost 3 bases, and 10 bases lay in between. The CDR3 contains 13 residues.